This T cell receptor beta chain stems from a study of T cell repertoires in cytomegalovirus infection. At the level of the study: Both a matching HLA type and CMV infection were indicated by public TCR beta signatures. Overall study results and limits: The cumulative frequency of public TCR beta families distinguished individuals who carried CMV together with the relevant HLA. In two of eight donors, the top clonotype was HLA-C-restricted CMV-specific.

The V gene lost 2 bases and the J gene lost 0 bases, with 11 bases spanning the gap. Germline V CDR1 and CDR2: SGHTA, FQGNSA. This CDR3 spans 16 amino acids. This clonotype has at least ten counts. Antigen specificity is unknown. TCRdb re-derived calls from the reads in MiXCR, one entry per CDR3 protein. Of about 97,000 distinct CDR3 sequences in the sample, 16% were seen once. This TCR derives from a human donor in good health (CMV status not recorded). Some clones in this sample may be carry-over from other donors' samples. V usage is TRBV7-2 and J usage is TRBJ1-5; D call uncertain. Material: PBMCs. CDR3 region: CASSLMSGLSNQPQHF. In nucleotides, the CDR3 is TGTGCCAGCAGCTTAATGAGTGGGCTTAGCAATCAGCCCCAGCATTTT.